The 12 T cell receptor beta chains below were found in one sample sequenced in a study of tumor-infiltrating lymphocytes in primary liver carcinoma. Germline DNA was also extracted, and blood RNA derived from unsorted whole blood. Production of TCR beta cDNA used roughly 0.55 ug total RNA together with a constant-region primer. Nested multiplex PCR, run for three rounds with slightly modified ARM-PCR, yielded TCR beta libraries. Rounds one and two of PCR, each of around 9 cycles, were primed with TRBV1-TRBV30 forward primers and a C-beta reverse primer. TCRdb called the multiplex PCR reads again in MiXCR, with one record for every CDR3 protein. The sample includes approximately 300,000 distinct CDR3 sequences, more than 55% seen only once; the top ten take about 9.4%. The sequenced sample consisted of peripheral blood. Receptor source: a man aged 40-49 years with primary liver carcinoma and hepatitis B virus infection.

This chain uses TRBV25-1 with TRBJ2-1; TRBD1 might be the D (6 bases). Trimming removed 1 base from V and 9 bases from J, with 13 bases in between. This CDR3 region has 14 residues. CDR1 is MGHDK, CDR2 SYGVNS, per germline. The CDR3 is CASSELGAFGEQFF. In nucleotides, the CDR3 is TGTGCCAGCAGTGAATTGGGGGCCTTCGGTGAGCAGTTCTTC.

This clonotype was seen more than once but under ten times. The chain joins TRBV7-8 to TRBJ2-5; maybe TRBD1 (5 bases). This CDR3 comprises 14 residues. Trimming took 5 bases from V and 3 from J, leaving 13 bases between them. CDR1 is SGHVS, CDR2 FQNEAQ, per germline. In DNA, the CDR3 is TGTGCCAGCAGCATACGGTGGGGCGAAGAGACCCAGTACTTC. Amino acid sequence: CASSIRWGEETQYF.

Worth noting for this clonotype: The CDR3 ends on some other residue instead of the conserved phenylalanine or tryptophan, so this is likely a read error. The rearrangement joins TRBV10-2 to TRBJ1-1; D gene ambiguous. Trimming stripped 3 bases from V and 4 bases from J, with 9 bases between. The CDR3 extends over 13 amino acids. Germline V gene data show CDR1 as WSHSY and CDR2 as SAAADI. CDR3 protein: CASSDEPVTEAFY. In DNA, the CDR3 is TGCGCCAGCAGTGACGAGCCCGTCACTGAAGCTTTCTAT.

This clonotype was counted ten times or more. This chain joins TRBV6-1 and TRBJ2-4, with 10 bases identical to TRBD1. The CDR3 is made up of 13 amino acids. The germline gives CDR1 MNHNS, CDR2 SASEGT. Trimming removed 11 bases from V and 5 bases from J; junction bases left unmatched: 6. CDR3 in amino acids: CASDRGQENIQYF. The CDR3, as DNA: TGTGCCTCCGACAGGGGGCAGGAAAACATTCAGTACTTC.

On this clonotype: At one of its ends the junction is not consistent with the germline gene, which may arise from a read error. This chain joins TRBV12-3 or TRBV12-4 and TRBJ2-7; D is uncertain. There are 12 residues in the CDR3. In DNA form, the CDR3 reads TGTGCCAGCAGTTTATCCCTAGACAAGCAGTGCTTC. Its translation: CASSLSLDKQCF.

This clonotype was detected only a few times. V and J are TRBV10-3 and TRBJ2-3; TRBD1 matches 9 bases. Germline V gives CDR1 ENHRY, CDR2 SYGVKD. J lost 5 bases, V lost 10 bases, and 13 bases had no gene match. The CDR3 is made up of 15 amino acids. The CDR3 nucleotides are TGTGCCACCAAACCACAGGGGGCAGTAGGAGATACGCAGTATTTT. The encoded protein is CATKPQGAVGDTQYF.

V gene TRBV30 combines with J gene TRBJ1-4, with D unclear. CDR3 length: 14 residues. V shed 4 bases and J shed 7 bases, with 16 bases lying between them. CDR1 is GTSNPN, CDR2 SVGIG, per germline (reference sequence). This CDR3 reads CAWTPTGRREKLFF. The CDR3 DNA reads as TGTGCCTGGACACCAACCGGGAGACGTGAAAAACTGTTTTTT.

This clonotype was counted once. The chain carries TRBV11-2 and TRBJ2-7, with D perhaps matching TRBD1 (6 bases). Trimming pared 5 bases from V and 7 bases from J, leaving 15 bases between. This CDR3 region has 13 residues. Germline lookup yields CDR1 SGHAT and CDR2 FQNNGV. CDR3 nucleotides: TGTGCCAGCAGCCTGCCTACAGGGCGGGAGCAGTACTTC. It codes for CASSLPTGREQYF.

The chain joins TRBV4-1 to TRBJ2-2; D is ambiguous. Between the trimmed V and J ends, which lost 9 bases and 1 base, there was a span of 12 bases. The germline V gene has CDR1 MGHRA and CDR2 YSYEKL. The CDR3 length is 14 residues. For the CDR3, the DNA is TGCGCCAGTACCAGTACGAGGAACACCGGGGAGCTGTTTTTT. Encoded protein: CASTSTRNTGELFF.

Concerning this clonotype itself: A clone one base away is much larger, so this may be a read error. The CDR3 nucleotides read TGCGCCAGCAGCCAAGGGGCGGGGCCGGACATTCAGTACTTC. This encodes CASSQGAGPDIQYF. V gene TRBV4-1 combines with J gene TRBJ2-4, with D perhaps TRBD2 (6 bases). V was cut by 1 base and J by 8 bases, with 12 bases left in between. Germline lookup yields CDR1 MGHRA and CDR2 YSYEKL. The CDR3 runs 14 residues.

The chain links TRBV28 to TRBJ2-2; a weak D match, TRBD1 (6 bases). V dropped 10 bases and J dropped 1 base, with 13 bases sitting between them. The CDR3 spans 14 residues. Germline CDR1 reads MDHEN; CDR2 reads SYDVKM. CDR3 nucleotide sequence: TGTGCCACTCAAGGACAGATGAACACCGGGGAGCTGTTTTTT. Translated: CATQGQMNTGELFF.

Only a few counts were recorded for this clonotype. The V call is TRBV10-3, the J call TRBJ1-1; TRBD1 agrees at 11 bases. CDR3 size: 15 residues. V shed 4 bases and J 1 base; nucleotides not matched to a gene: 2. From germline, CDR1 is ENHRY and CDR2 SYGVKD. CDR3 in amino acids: CAISAGTGGNTEAFF. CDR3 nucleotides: TGTGCCATCAGTGCCGGGACAGGGGGGAACACTGAAGCTTTCTTT.